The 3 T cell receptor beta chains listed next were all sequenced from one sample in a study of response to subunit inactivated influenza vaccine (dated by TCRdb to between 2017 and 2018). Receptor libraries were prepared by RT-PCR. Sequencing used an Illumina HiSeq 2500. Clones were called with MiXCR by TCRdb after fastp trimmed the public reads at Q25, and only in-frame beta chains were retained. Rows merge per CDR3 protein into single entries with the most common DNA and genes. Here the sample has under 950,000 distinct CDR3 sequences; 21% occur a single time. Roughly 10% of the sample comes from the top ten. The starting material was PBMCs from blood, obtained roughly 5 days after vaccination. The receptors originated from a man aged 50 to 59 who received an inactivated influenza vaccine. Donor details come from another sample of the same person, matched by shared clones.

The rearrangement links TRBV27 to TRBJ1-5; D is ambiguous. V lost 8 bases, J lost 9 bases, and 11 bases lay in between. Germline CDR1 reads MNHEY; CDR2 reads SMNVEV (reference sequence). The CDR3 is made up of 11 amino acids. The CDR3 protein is CASGVWGPQHF. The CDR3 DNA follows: TGTGCCAGCGGGGTTTGGGGGCCCCAGCATTTT.

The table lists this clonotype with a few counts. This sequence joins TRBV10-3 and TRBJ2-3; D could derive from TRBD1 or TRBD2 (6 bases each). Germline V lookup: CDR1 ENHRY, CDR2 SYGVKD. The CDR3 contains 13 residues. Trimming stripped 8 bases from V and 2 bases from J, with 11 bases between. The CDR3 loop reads CAIGGGPTDTQYF. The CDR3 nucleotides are TGTGCCATCGGTGGGGGGCCCACAGATACGCAGTATTTT.

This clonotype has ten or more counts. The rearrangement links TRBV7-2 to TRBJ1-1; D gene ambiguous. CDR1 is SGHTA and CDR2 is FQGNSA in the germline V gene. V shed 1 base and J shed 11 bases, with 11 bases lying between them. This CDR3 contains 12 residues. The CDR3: CASSLDRGGAFF. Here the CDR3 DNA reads TGTGCCAGCAGCTTAGATCGTGGTGGGGCTTTCTTT.